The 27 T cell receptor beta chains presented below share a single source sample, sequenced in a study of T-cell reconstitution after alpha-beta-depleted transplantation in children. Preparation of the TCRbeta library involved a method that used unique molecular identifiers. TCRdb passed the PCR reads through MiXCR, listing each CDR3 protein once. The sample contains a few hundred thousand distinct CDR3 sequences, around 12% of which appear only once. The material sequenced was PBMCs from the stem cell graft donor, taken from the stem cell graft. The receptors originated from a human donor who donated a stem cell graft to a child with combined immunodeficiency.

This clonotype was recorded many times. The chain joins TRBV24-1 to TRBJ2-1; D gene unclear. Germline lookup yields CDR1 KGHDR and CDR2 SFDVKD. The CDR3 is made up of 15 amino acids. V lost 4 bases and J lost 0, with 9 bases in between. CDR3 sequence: CATSEGPSSYNEQFF. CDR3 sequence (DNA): TGTGCCACCAGTGAAGGGCCTAGCTCCTACAATGAGCAGTTCTTC.

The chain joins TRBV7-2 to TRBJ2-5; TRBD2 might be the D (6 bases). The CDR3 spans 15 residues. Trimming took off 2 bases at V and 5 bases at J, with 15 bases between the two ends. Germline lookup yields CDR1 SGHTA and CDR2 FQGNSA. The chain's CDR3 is CASSLFLAGRETQYF. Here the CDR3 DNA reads TGTGCCAGCAGCTTATTCCTGGCAGGGAGGGAGACCCAGTACTTC.

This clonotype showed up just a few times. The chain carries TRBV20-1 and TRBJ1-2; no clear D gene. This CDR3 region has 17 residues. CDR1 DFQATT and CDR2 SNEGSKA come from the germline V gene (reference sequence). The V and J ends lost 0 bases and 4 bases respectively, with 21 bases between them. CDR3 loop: CSARDEGGSQAIYGYTF. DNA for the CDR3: TGCAGTGCTAGAGATGAAGGTGGCTCGCAGGCTATCTATGGCTACACCTTC.

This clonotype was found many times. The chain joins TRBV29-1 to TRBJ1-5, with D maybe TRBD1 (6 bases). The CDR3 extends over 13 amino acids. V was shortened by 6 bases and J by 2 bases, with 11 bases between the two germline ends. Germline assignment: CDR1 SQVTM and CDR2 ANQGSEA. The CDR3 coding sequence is TGCAGCGTCTTGACAGGAGGCAATCAGCCCCAGCATTTT. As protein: CSVLTGGNQPQHF.

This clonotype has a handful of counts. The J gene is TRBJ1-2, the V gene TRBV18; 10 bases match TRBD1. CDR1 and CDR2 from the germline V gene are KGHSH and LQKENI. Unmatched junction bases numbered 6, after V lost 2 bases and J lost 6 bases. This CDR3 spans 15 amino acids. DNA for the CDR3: TGTGCCAGCTCACCAAGCGGGACAGGGGCGCATGGCTACACCTTC. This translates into CASSPSGTGAHGYTF.

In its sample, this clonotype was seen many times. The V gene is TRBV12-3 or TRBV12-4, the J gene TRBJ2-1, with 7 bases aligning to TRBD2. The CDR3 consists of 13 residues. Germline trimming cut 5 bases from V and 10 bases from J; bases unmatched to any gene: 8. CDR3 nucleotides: TGTGCCAGCAGTCCTTCTCTAGCGGTAGAGCAGTTCTTC. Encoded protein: CASSPSLAVEQFF.

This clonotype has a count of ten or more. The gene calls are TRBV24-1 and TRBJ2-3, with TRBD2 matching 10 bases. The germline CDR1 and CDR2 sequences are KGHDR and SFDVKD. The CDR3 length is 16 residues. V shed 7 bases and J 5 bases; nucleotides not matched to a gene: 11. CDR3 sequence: CATSDPSGSSGDTQYF. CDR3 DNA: TGTGCCACCAGCGACCCTAGCGGGAGTTCTGGAGATACGCAGTATTTT.

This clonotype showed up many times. Here the CDR3 DNA reads TGCAGTGCCCCGCTAGCGGGGTCCTACGAGCAGTACTTC. Translated, it gives CSAPLAGSYEQYF. The V gene is TRBV20-1, the J gene TRBJ2-7; the match to TRBD2 covers 9 bases. CDR3 length: 13 residues. Germline trimming cut 6 bases from V and 1 base from J; bases unmatched to any gene: 4. CDR1 and CDR2 (germline): DFQATT, SNEGSKA (reference sequence).

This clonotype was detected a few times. The CDR3 region has the DNA TGTGCCAGCAGCTTCACAGGACTAGCGGGTTCCACAGATACGCAGTATTTT. Translation: CASSFTGLAGSTDTQYF. V usage is TRBV9 and J usage is TRBJ2-3; 11 bases are shared with TRBD2. This CDR3 comprises 17 residues. Germline lookup yields CDR1 SGDLS and CDR2 YYNGEE. V was clipped by 4 bases and J by 2 bases; unmatched bases: 9.

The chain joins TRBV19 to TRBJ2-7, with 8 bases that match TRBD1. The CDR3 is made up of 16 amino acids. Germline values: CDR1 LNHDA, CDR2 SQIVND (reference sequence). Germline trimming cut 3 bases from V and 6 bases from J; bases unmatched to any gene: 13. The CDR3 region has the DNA TGTGCCAGTAGTATTGGGCGCGGGACAGGACCATTCGAGCAGTACTTC. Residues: CASSIGRGTGPFEQYF.

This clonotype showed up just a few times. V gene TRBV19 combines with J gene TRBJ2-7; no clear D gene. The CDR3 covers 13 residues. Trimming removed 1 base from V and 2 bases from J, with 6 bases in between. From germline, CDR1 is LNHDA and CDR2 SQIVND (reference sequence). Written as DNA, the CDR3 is TGTGCCAGTAGTATAGGCAGTACCTACGAGCAGTACTTC. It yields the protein CASSIGSTYEQYF.

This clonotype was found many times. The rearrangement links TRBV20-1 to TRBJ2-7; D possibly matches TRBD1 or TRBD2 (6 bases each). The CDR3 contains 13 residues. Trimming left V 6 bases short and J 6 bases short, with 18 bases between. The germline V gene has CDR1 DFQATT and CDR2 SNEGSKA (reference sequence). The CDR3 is CSAQGEGEVEQYF. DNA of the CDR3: TGCAGTGCCCAAGGCGAGGGGGAGGTCGAGCAGTACTTC.

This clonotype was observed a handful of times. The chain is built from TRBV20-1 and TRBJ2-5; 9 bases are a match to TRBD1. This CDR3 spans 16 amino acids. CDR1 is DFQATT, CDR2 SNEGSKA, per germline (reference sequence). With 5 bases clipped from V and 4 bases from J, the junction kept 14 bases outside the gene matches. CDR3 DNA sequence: TGCAGTGCTTGCCCTTACCGGGGACAGGGTATAGAGACCCAGTACTTC. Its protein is CSACPYRGQGIETQYF.

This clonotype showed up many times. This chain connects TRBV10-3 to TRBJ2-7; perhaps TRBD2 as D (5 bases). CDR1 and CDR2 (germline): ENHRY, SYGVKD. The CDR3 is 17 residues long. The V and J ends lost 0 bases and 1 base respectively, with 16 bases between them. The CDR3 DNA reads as TGTGCCATCAGTGAGTCCAGTTGGGAGAGAGTATCCTACGAGCAGTACTTC. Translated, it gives CAISESSWERVSYEQYF.

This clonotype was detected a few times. The CDR3 coding sequence is TGCGCCAGCAGCTCCCAGGGGAGCTCCTACAATGAGCAGTTCTTC. Its translation is CASSSQGSSYNEQFF. The chain carries TRBV5-1 and TRBJ2-1; tentatively, D is TRBD1 (6 bases). This CDR3 comprises 15 residues. Germline V lookup: CDR1 SGHRS, CDR2 YFSETQ. V lost 3 bases and J lost 0, with 10 bases in between. Variable domain in full (rest from reference TRBV5-1 and TRBJ2-1): KAGVTQTPRYLIKTRGQQVTLSCSPISGHRSVSWYQQTPGQGLQFLFEYFSETQRNKGNFPGRFSGRQFSNSRSEMNVSTLELGDSALYLCASSSQGSSYNEQFFGPGTRLTVL.

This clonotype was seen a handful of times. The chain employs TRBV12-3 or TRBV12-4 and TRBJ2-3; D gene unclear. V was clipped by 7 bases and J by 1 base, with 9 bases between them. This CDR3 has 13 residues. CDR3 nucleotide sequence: TGTGCCAGCAATATGCAGGGCACAGATACGCAGTATTTT. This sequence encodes CASNMQGTDTQYF.

CDR3 amino acids: CASSSTAAHSYNEQFF. CDR3 DNA sequence: TGTGCCAGCAGTTCCACAGCGGCCCACTCCTACAATGAGCAGTTCTTC. The chain couples TRBV12-3 or TRBV12-4 to TRBJ2-1, with TRBD2 as a possible D gene (5 bases). The V and J ends lost 4 bases and 0 bases respectively, with 13 bases between them. The CDR3 loop spans 16 amino acids.

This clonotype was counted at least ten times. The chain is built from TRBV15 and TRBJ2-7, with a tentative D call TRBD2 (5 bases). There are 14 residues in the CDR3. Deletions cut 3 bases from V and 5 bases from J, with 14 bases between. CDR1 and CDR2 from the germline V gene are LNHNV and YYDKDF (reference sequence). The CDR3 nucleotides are TGTGCCACCAGCAGTGCCGTTCGGGATGACGAGCAGTACTTC. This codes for CATSSAVRDDEQYF.

The CDR3 protein is CASSYSRIKVLAGDNEQFF. The CDR3 nucleotides read TGTGCCAGCAGTTACTCGAGAATTAAAGTGCTAGCGGGGGACAATGAGCAGTTCTTC. This chain uses TRBV6-2 or TRBV6-3 with TRBJ2-1; 10 bases align to TRBD2. The CDR3 runs 19 residues. V lost 0 bases, J lost 5 bases, and 13 bases stayed unmatched. CDR1 is MNHEY and CDR2 is SVGEGT in the germline V gene.

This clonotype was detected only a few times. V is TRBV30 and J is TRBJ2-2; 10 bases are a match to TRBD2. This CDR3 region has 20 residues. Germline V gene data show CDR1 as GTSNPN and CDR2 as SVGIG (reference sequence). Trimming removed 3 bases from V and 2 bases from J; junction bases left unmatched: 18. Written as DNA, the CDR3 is TGTGCCTGGAGGCCAAGGATCTTCCGGACTAGCGGCTCTAACACCGGGGAGCTGTTTTTT. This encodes CAWRPRIFRTSGSNTGELFF.

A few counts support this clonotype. The CDR3 spells CASSLVLGGGTDTQYF. The CDR3 DNA reads TGTGCCAGCAGCTTAGTGTTGGGAGGTGGCACAGATACGCAGTATTTT. The chain combines TRBV7-2 with TRBJ2-3; possibly TRBD2 for D (6 bases). There are 16 residues in the CDR3. V dropped 1 base and J dropped 1 base, with 12 bases sitting between them. Germline V lookup: CDR1 SGHTA, CDR2 FQGNSA.

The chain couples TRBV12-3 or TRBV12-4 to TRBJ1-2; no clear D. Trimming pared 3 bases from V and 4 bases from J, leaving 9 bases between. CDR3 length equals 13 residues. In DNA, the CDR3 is TGTGCCAGCAGTTTTAGGCGCGGCTATGGCTACACCTTC. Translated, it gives CASSFRRGYGYTF.

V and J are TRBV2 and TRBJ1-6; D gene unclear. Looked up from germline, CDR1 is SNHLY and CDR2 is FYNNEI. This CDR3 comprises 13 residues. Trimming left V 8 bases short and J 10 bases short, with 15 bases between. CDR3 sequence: CASYSPTKSPLHF. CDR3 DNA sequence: TGTGCCAGCTACTCTCCCACAAAGTCACCCCTCCACTTT.

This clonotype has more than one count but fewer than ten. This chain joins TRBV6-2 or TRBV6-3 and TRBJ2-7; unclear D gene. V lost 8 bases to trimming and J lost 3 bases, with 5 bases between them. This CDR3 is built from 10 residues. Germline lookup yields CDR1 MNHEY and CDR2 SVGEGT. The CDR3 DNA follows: TGTGCCAGCGAAGGCTACGAGCAGTACTTC. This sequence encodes CASEGYEQYF.

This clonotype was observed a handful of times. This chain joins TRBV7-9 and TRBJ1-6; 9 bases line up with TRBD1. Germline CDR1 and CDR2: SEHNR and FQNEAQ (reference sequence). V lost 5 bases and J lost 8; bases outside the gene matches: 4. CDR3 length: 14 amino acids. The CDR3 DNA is TGTGCCAGCAGCCCCGGGGACAGGGATTCACCCCTCCACTTT. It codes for CASSPGDRDSPLHF.

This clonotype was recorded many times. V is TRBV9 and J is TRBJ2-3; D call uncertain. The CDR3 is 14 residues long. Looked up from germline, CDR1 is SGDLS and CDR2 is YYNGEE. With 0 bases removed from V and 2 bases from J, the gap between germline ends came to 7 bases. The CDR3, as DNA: TGTGCCAGCAGCGTAGGCGACCCCACAGATACGCAGTATTTT. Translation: CASSVGDPTDTQYF.

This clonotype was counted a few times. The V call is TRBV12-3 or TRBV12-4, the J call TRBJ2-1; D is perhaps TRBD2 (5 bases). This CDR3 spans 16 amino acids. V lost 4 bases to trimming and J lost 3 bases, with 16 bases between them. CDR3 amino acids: CASSSTTRSGYNEQFF. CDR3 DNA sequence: TGTGCCAGCAGTTCAACAACTAGAAGCGGCTACAATGAGCAGTTCTTC.